This T cell receptor (beta chain) was sequenced in a study of blood T cell repertoires in COVID-19. The germline V gene encodes CDR1 SGHTA and CDR2 FQGNSA. The V gene lost 3 bases and the J gene lost 3 bases, with 9 bases spanning the gap. The CDR3 consists of 13 residues. As processed by the authors: Amplifying reference gene primers gave estimates of nucleated cell counts. The table came from immunoSEQ multiplex PCR; TCRdb's copy has only in-frame clones and leaves some out. V and J calls and clone size follow that table, whereas D and trimming were derived from the DNA. The table shows some 200,000 clones, with 84% occurring only once.

The origin of this receptor is a middle-aged woman who had recovered from COVID-19. The sequencing input was peripheral blood. The rearrangement uses TRBV7-2 and TRBJ2-7; maybe TRBD1 (5 bases). The CDR3 spells CASSFQRGYEQYF. The CDR3 nucleotides read TGTGCCAGCAGCTTTCAAAGGGGCTACGAGCAGTACTTC.